Below, 18 T cell receptor beta chains from the same sample are listed, as sequenced in a study of shared clonotypes between healthy human individuals. Measured with immunoSEQ multiplex PCR; TCRdb has only the in-frame clones, and not every one. The table records around 1.6 million clones, 98% of them present only once. The sample comprised naive CD4+ T cells sorted from blood. Documented subset: CD45RA+ positively selected. These receptors came from a man aged 30 to 45 in good health.

The rearrangement links TRBV11-2 to TRBJ2-1; D gene ambiguous. Trimming took 7 bases from V and 9 from J, leaving 13 bases between them. CDR3 size: 12 residues. Germline lookup yields CDR1 SGHAT and CDR2 FQNNGV. The CDR3 coding sequence is TGTGCCAGCACCGCCTTGGAAGCTGAGCAGTTCTTC. Translation gives CASTALEAEQFF.

This chain links TRBV5-1 with TRBJ2-2, with D possibly matching TRBD1 (6 bases). Trimming removed 0 bases from V and 5 bases from J, with 14 bases in between. The CDR3 runs 16 residues. Germline values: CDR1 SGHRS, CDR2 YFSETQ. CDR3 sequence reads: CASSLGVQGLTGELFF. The CDR3 region has the DNA TGCGCCAGCAGCTTGGGGGTACAGGGATTAACCGGGGAGCTGTTTTTT.

As for this clone: The junction differs from germline at one of its ends, possibly a read error. V gene TRBV7-9 combines with J gene TRBJ2-3; D may be TRBD1 or TRBD2 (6 bases each). Germline V gives CDR1 SEHNR, CDR2 FQNEAQ (reference sequence). The CDR3 contains 13 residues. The CDR3 region is CWGARLGTDTQYF. CDR3 bases: TGCTGGGGGGCCCGCCTCGGCACAGATACGCAGTATTTT.

The chain uses TRBV6-5 and TRBJ2-7, with D possibly being TRBD1 or TRBD2 (6 bases each). The CDR3 length is 16 residues. The V and J ends lost 4 bases and 0 bases respectively, with 16 bases between them. The germline gives CDR1 MNHEY, CDR2 SVGAGI. CDR3 sequence: CASSFVGGTGSYEQYF. The DNA for the CDR3 is TGTGCCAGCAGTTTTGTGGGGGGCACCGGCTCCTACGAGCAGTACTTC.

The chain carries TRBV7-9 and TRBJ2-2; D is undetermined. This CDR3 spans 11 amino acids. With 5 bases removed from V and 9 bases from J, the gap between germline ends came to 7 bases. In germline, CDR1 is SEHNR, CDR2 FQNEAQ (reference sequence). DNA of the CDR3: TGTGCCAGCAGCGCGTCGTGGGAGCTGTTTTTT. It encodes CASSASWELFF.

J is TRBJ2-1 and V is TRBV5-4; D is uncertain. Trimming took 4 bases from V and 10 from J, leaving 15 bases between them. Germline-derived CDR1 and CDR2 are SGHNT and YYREEE (reference sequence). The length of the CDR3 is 13 residues. The CDR3 sequence is CASSIKESREQFF. In DNA form, the CDR3 reads TGTGCCAGCAGCATCAAAGAGTCAAGGGAGCAGTTCTTC.

This rearrangement joins TRBV19 to TRBJ2-4; D possibly corresponds to TRBD1 (6 bases). The CDR3 is made up of 16 amino acids. The germline V gene encodes CDR1 LNHDA and CDR2 SQIVND (reference sequence). V lost 3 bases and J lost 1, with 13 bases in between. DNA of the CDR3: TGTGCCAGTAGTATCTCAGGGGCCGAGGCCAAAAACATTCAGTACTTC. Encoded protein: CASSISGAEAKNIQYF.

As DNA, the CDR3 is TGTGCCAGCAGTTACTCCTCTAGCGGGGACTACAATGAGCAGTTCTTC. Translating it yields CASSYSSSGDYNEQFF. V is TRBV6-5 and J is TRBJ2-1; 9 bases match TRBD2. The CDR3 spans 16 residues. Germline V gives CDR1 MNHEY, CDR2 SVGAGI. V trimming: 0 bases; J trimming: 3 bases; junction bases outside the gene matches: 3.

This chain uses TRBV5-1 with TRBJ2-1; D gene ambiguous. Between the trimmed V and J ends, which lost 2 bases and 10 bases, there was a span of 10 bases. In germline, CDR1 is SGHRS, CDR2 YFSETQ. The CDR3 is made up of 12 amino acids. The CDR3 bases are TGCGCCAGCAGCTTTATTACTGGGGAGCAGTTCTTC. Its translation: CASSFITGEQFF.

CDR3 loop: CASRETTGYEQYF. The CDR3 nucleotides are TGTGCCAGCAGGGAGACCACAGGCTACGAGCAGTACTTC. The rearrangement joins TRBV6-1 to TRBJ2-7; possibly TRBD1 for D (5 bases). CDR1 and CDR2 from the germline V gene are MNHNS and SASEGT. CDR3 length: 13 amino acids. V lost 6 bases, J lost 3 bases, and 12 bases lay in between.

This chain uses TRBV28 with TRBJ1-5; perhaps TRBD1 as D (5 bases). V gave up 4 bases and J gave up 2 bases, with 12 bases separating them. This CDR3 region has 15 residues. Germline CDR1 MDHEN, CDR2 SYDVKM. This chain's CDR3 is CASSSAGQGNQPQHF. The CDR3 region has the DNA TGTGCCAGCAGTTCTGCAGGGCAAGGCAATCAGCCCCAGCATTTT.

The J gene is TRBJ2-7, the V gene TRBV21-1; TRBD2 reflects the table's D call only, with no check against the DNA. TRBV21-1 is designated a pseudogene. The CDR3 consists of 16 residues. CDR3 nucleotide sequence: TGTGCCAGCAGCAAAGGCGGGGGCCCGTCCTCCTACGAGCAGTACTTC. As protein: CASSKGGGPSSYEQYF.

The chain joins TRBV14 to TRBJ2-2; D uncertain. The CDR3 contains 16 residues. Germline CDR1 is SGHDN and CDR2 is FVKESK. The V gene lost 8 bases and the J gene lost 6 bases, with 22 bases spanning the gap. The CDR3 loop is CASQPRVPRRPGELFF. CDR3 DNA sequence: TGTGCCAGCCAACCAAGGGTCCCACGTAGACCCGGGGAGCTGTTTTTT.

As for this clone: This same CDR3 is encoded by further DNA sequences in the sample. The V and J genes are TRBV2 and TRBJ2-7, with 10 positions matching TRBD1. The CDR3 runs 13 residues. The V segment lost 5 bases and the J segment 5 bases; nucleotides outside the gene matches: 3. CDR1 is SNHLY, CDR2 FYNNEI, per germline. The CDR3 here is CASSRDRGHEQYF. CDR3 DNA: TGTGCCAGCAGTCGGGACAGGGGTCACGAGCAGTACTTC.

This rearrangement joins TRBV4-3 to TRBJ1-3; D not certain. The CDR3 loop spans 16 amino acids. The germline CDR1 and CDR2 sequences are LGHNA and YSLEER. V shed 4 bases and J shed 3 bases, with 16 bases lying between them. Written as DNA, the CDR3 is TGCGCCAGCAGCCCCCATCCTGGGATTAGTGGAAACACCATATATTTT. This translates into CASSPHPGISGNTIYF.

The V gene is TRBV5-1, the J gene TRBJ2-1, with D perhaps matching TRBD2 (5 bases). This CDR3 has 16 residues. Trimming pared 3 bases from V and 2 bases from J, leaving 15 bases between. Per germline, CDR1 SGHRS and CDR2 YFSETQ. CDR3 loop: CASSSREGPAYNEQFF. The CDR3 nucleotides read TGCGCCAGCAGCTCCCGGGAAGGTCCAGCCTACAATGAGCAGTTCTTC. Filled out from reference TRBV5-1 and TRBJ2-1, the complete variable domain reads KAGVTQTPRYLIKTRGQQVTLSCSPISGHRSVSWYQQTPGQGLQFLFEYFSETQRNKGNFPGRFSGRQFSNSRSEMNVSTLELGDSALYLCASSSREGPAYNEQFFGPGTRLTVL.

A remark on this clone: Within the sample, other DNA sequences also encode this same CDR3. Here the CDR3 DNA reads TGTGCCAGCTCCCCGGGGCGGTTGTCCTACGAGCAGTACTTC. Protein sequence: CASSPGRLSYEQYF. The rearrangement joins TRBV18 to TRBJ2-7; D tentatively reads TRBD1 or TRBD2 (5 bases each). Germline V lookup: CDR1 KGHSH, CDR2 LQKENI. V was shortened by 6 bases and J by 1 base, with 13 bases between the two germline ends. The CDR3 runs 14 residues.

This clone has just one count. The rearrangement joins TRBV21-1 to TRBJ2-7; the table's D call of TRBD2 was not tested on the DNA. TRBV21-1 is classified as a pseudogene. The CDR3 extends over 16 amino acids. The CDR3 bases are TGTGCCAGCAGCAAGGGGATGGTTGACGGGACCTACGAGCAGTACTTC. Protein: CASSKGMVDGTYEQYF.